This T cell receptor (beta chain) was identified during a study of blood T cell repertoires in COVID-19. Study as a whole: Italy, Spain and the United States were the sources of the convalescent and acute COVID-19 samples. PBMCs, B-cell-depleted T cells, or T cells provided the cDNA or gDNA that made up the material.

In the authors' workflow: How many nucleated cells were present was estimated from reference gene primer amplification. Using immunoSEQ multiplex PCR, the repertoire was profiled, and TCRdb retains in-frame clones only, with some absent. That table is the source of V, J and clone size, and D and trimming were worked out from the DNA. The sample gives around 63,000 clones, approximately 89% of which show up once; 6% to 8.5% is in the top ten. The length of the CDR3 is 16 residues. Trimming removed 0 bases at V and 4 bases at J, with 13 bases between. Per the germline V gene, CDR1 is SGDLS and CDR2 is YYNGEE.

Sample: peripheral blood. The source is a man aged 55 to 70 with acute or convalescent COVID-19. V is TRBV9 and J is TRBJ2-2; D is perhaps TRBD1 (5 bases). The CDR3 protein is CASSVESGKATGELFF. The CDR3 region has the DNA TGTGCCAGCAGCGTAGAGTCAGGGAAAGCCACCGGGGAGCTGTTTTTT.